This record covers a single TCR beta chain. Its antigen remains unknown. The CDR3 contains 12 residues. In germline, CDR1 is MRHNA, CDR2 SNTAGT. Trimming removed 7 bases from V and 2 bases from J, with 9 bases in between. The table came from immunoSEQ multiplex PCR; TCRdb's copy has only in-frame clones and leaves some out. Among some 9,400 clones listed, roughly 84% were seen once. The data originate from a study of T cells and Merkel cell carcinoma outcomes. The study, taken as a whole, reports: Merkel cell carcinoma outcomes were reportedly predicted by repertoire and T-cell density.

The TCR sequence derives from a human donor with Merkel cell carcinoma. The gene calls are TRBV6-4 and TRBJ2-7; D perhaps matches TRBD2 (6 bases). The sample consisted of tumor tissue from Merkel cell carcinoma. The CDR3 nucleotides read TGTGCCAGCACCGGGGGTACCTACGAGCAGTACTTC. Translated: CASTGGTYEQYF.